These 17 T cell receptor beta chains came from one sample sequenced in a study of early T cells in non-severe SARS-CoV-2 infection. TCRdb reprocessed the 5' RACE reads with MiXCR, giving one entry per CDR3 protein. Of around 83,000 distinct CDR3 sequences detected, 10% appear once; the ten largest clones hold just over 8%. Sample: whole blood, taken at baseline. These receptors originate from an adult who was a healthcare worker with PCR-confirmed SARS-CoV-2 infection or an uninfected control (not recorded which).

This clonotype was recorded a few times. The DNA for the CDR3 is TGCAGTGCTAGAGACCAGGGGGCGAGTCATACCCAGCCCCAGCATTTT. It specifies CSARDQGASHTQPQHF. This chain joins TRBV20-1 and TRBJ1-5, with 8 bases aligning to TRBD1. The CDR3 runs 16 residues. Germline lookup yields CDR1 DFQATT and CDR2 SNEGSKA (reference sequence). Trimming took 0 bases from V and 7 from J; bases not matched to a gene: 11.

This clonotype showed up many times. The gene calls are TRBV7-3 and TRBJ2-4; weak D call: TRBD1 (6 bases). The germline V and J ends were trimmed by 4 bases and 9 bases, with 16 bases remaining between them. The CDR3 consists of 14 residues. Germline CDR1 reads SGHTA; CDR2 reads FQGTGA. The CDR3 protein is CASSSSDPRGIQYF. The CDR3 region has the DNA TGTGCCAGCAGCTCCTCCGACCCCAGGGGCATTCAGTACTTC.

The sample holds many counts of this clonotype. This chain links TRBV5-4 with TRBJ2-2; tentatively, D is TRBD1 (5 bases). CDR1 SGHNT and CDR2 YYREEE come from the germline V gene (reference sequence). Deletions cut 4 bases from V and 5 bases from J, with 21 bases between. CDR3 length equals 17 residues. DNA of the CDR3: TGTGCCAGCAGCGTGGGGCAGTCCTTCTCGGAGACCGGGGAGCTGTTTTTT. Its protein product is CASSVGQSFSETGELFF.

The sample holds a few counts of this clonotype. The V and J genes are TRBV16 and TRBJ2-7; TRBD1 might be the D (6 bases). Trimming removed 2 bases at V and 8 bases at J, with 13 bases between. The CDR3 is 13 residues long. Germline CDR1 KGHSY, CDR2 FQNENV. The CDR3 DNA sequence: TGTGCCAGCAGCCAAACCAGCCAGGGGAAGCAGTACTTC. Translating it yields CASSQTSQGKQYF.

The chain employs TRBV20-1 and TRBJ2-1, with TRBD2 matching 9 bases. Germline V gene sequence: CDR1 DFQATT, CDR2 SNEGSKA (reference sequence). The CDR3 is 14 amino acids. V lost 5 bases, J lost 6 bases, and 8 bases stayed unmatched. CDR3 sequence (DNA): TGCAGTGCTCCGGTAGCGGGAGTACTCAATGAGCAGTTCTTC. Protein product: CSAPVAGVLNEQFF.

This clonotype occurred many times. The CDR3 reads CASSLGRVDGANVLTF. The CDR3 region has the DNA TGTGCCAGCAGTTTGGGCAGGGTCGATGGGGCCAACGTCCTGACTTTC. The chain recombines TRBV27 with TRBJ2-6; TRBD1 might be the D (5 bases). Trimming cost V 3 bases and J 3 bases, with 12 bases left between them. The CDR3 consists of 16 residues. Germline CDR1 is MNHEY and CDR2 is SMNVEV (reference sequence). The whole variable domain, remainder taken from reference TRBV27 and TRBJ2-6, is EAQVTQNPRYLITVTGKKLTVTCSQNMNHEYMSWYRQDPGLGLRQIYYSMNVEVTDKGDVPEGYKVSRKEKRNFPLILESPSPNQTSLYFCASSLGRVDGANVLTFGAGSRLTVL.

The table lists this clonotype with a few counts. V gene TRBV2 combines with J gene TRBJ2-1; 8 bases are a match to TRBD2. The germline CDR1 and CDR2 sequences are SNHLY and FYNNEI. The J segment lost 9 bases and the V segment lost 10 bases, leaving 11 bases of the junction unmatched. This CDR3 is 13 amino acids long. CDR3 region: CATAALLAAEQFF. In nucleotides, the CDR3 is TGTGCCACCGCCGCTCTACTAGCGGCTGAGCAGTTCTTC. Together with reference TRBV2 and TRBJ2-1, the CDR3 gives the full variable domain: EPEVTQTPSHQVTQMGQEVILRCVPISNHLYFYWYRQILGQKVEFLVSFYNNEISEKSEIFDDQFSVERPDGSNFTLKIRSTKLEDSAMYFCATAALLAAEQFFGPGTRLTVL.

V and J are TRBV6-5 and TRBJ2-7; TRBD1 is a possible D gene (5 bases). The germline V gene has CDR1 MNHEY and CDR2 SVGAGI. CDR3 length: 14 amino acids. Trimming cost V 2 bases and J 3 bases, with 11 bases left between them. The CDR3 here is CASSYAGRDYEQYF. CDR3 bases: TGTGCCAGCAGTTACGCTGGCAGGGACTACGAGCAGTACTTC.

This sequence joins TRBV27 and TRBJ2-7; 9 bases map to TRBD1. Germline assignment: CDR1 MNHEY and CDR2 SMNVEV (reference sequence). This CDR3 has 16 residues. The V and J ends lost 4 bases and 7 bases, in that order; junction bases with no gene match: 14. DNA of the CDR3: TGTGCCAGCAGTTATAGGGGGATACAGGGGGCGAGTGAGCAGTACTTC. Translated, it gives CASSYRGIQGASEQYF.

About this clonotype itself: A much larger clone lies one base from this, so it may be a read error. The chain is built from TRBV5-7 and TRBJ1-6, with D unresolved. TRBV5-7 is treated as an ORF (open reading frame) with a function not yet certain. V lost 3 bases and J lost 3, with 10 bases in between. The CDR3 runs to 15 residues. Here the CDR3 reads CASSCGRGYNSPLHF. As DNA, the CDR3 is TGTGCCAGCAGCTGTGGACGGGGCTATAATTCACCCCTCCACTTT.

The chain has TRBV13 and TRBJ2-7; weak D call: TRBD1 (6 bases). Trimming cost V 5 bases and J 9 bases, with 11 bases left between them. The CDR3 consists of 11 residues. From germline, CDR1 is PRHDT and CDR2 FYEKMQ (reference sequence). The CDR3 DNA follows: TGTGCCAGCAGCAGCCAGACAGGGCAGTACTTC. It encodes CASSSQTGQYF. Drawing the rest from reference TRBV13 and TRBJ2-7, the complete variable domain is AAGVIQSPRHLIKEKRETATLKCYPIPRHDTVYWYQQGPGQDPQFLISFYEKMQSDKGSIPDRFSAQQFSDYHSELNMSSLELGDSALYFCASSSQTGQYFGPGTRLTVT.

This clonotype was picked up many times. The chain links TRBV4-1 to TRBJ2-2; 7 bases align to TRBD2. Per the germline V gene, CDR1 is MGHRA and CDR2 is YSYEKL. The V gene end was trimmed by 0 bases and the J gene end by 7 bases; junction bases not matched to a gene: 11. The CDR3 length is 17 residues. For the CDR3, the DNA is TGCGCCAGCAGCCAAGATCGCGGGAGTGACCAAGGCGGGGAGCTGTTTTTT. The encoded protein is CASSQDRGSDQGGELFF.

This clonotype has ten or more counts. The J gene is TRBJ2-1, the V gene TRBV3-1; tentatively, D is TRBD1 or TRBD2 (5 bases each). Per germline, CDR1 LGHDT and CDR2 YNNKEL (reference sequence). The CDR3 spans 15 residues. V was clipped by 0 bases and J by 7 bases, with 13 bases between them. CDR3 region: CASSQEEGPGNEQFF. In DNA form, the CDR3 reads TGTGCCAGCAGCCAAGAAGAGGGGCCGGGGAATGAGCAGTTCTTC.

There are many counts of this clonotype. The chain employs TRBV9 and TRBJ2-7, with 10 bases identical to TRBD2. CDR3 length equals 15 residues. V gave up 2 bases and J gave up 7 bases; unmatched junction bases: 9. Looked up from germline, CDR1 is SGDLS and CDR2 is YYNGEE. CDR3 region: CASSVLSGRSSEQYF. CDR3 nucleotides: TGTGCCAGCAGCGTCCTTAGCGGGAGGAGTAGTGAGCAGTACTTC.

This clonotype was seen many times. J is TRBJ2-5 and V is TRBV5-4, with D perhaps assigned TRBD1 or TRBD2 (5 bases each). Germline CDR1 SGHNT, CDR2 YYREEE (reference sequence). This CDR3 has 14 amino acids. V lost 5 bases and J lost 5, with 16 bases in between. The CDR3, as DNA: TGTGCCAGCAGACGGGACCCGGCAGGGGAGACCCAGTACTTC. Translated, it gives CASRRDPAGETQYF.

The V gene is TRBV7-9, the J gene TRBJ2-1, with D tentatively TRBD2 (6 bases). V shed 4 bases and J shed 8 bases, with 15 bases lying between them. The V gene's germline CDR1 is SEHNR and CDR2 FQNEAQ (reference sequence). The CDR3 sequence is 14 residues long. The CDR3 loop reads CASSSTSQIDEQFF. In nucleotides, the CDR3 is TGTGCCAGCAGCTCGACTAGTCAGATCGATGAGCAGTTCTTC. Together with reference TRBV7-9 and TRBJ2-1, the CDR3 gives the full variable domain: DTGVSQNPRHKITKRGQNVTFRCDPISEHNRLYWYRQTLGQGPEFLTYFQNEAQLEKSRLLSDRFSAERPKGSFSTLEIQRTEQGDSAMYLCASSSTSQIDEQFFGPGTRLTVL.

This clonotype has more than one count but fewer than ten. J is TRBJ1-1 and V is TRBV6-6; no reliable D call. The germline V and J ends were trimmed by 2 bases and 0 bases, with 7 bases remaining between them. In germline, CDR1 is MNHNY, CDR2 SVGAGI (reference sequence). CDR3 length: 14 amino acids. In DNA form, the CDR3 reads TGTGCCAGCAGTTACGATTTCATGAACACTGAAGCTTTCTTT. Protein: CASSYDFMNTEAFF.